The text below deals with one TCR beta chain. Its antigen is as yet unknown. The sample belongs to a study of T-cell memory formation after mild COVID-19. TCRdb re-called the 5' RACE reads with MiXCR, one entry per CDR3 protein. The sample shows tens of thousands of distinct CDR3 sequences, 7.3% of them seen only once. Study-wide points: Contracting clones, day 15 to 85, had balanced CD4/CD8, and later expanders favored CD4+. Nothing confirmed that second-wave clones peaking on day 37 were specific for SARS-CoV-2. The pre-infection memory compartment contained some responding clones, suggesting cross-reactive memory joined.

The germline V gene has CDR1 DFQATT and CDR2 SNEGSKA (reference sequence). This CDR3 region has 17 residues. Trimming took 0 bases from V and 0 from J, leaving 17 bases between them. Material for sequencing was PBMCs or a T cell subset sorted from them (not recorded which). The TCR was taken from a man between 18 and 35 years old who had mild COVID-19 (a few samples of this study predate the infection). Cell type and time point are not known. The V gene is TRBV20-1, the J gene TRBJ1-2; D perhaps matches TRBD1 (5 bases). This CDR3 reads CSARELRTGTANYGYTF. The CDR3 region has the DNA TGCAGTGCTAGAGAGCTTAGGACCGGGACGGCTAACTATGGCTACACCTTC.